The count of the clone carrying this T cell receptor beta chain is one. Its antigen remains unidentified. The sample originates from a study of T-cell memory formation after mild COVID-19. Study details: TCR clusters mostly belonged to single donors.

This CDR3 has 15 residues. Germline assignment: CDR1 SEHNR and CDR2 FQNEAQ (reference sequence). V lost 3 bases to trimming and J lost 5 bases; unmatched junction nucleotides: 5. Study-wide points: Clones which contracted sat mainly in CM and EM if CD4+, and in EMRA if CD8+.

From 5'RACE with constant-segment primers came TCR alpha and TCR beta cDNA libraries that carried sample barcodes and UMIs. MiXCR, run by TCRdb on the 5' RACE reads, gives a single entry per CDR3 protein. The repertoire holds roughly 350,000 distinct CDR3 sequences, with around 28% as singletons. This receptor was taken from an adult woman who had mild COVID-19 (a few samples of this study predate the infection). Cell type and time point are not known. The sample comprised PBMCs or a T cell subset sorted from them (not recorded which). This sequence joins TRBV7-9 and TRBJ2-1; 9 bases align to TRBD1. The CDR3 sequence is CASSFWDRENNEQFF. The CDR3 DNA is TGTGCCAGCAGCTTTTGGGACAGGGAAAACAATGAGCAGTTCTTC.